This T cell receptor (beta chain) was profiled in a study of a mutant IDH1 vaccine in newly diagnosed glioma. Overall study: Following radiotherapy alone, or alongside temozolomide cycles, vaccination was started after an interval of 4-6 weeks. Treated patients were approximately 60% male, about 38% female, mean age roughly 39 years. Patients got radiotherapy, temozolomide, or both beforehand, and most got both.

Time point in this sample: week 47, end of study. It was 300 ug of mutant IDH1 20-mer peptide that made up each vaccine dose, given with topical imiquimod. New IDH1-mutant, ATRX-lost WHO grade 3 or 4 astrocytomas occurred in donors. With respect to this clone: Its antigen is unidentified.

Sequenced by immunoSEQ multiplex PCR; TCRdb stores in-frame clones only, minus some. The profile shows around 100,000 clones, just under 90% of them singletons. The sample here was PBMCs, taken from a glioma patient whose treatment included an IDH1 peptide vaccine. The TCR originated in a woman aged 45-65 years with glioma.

As DNA, the CDR3 is TGTGCCAGCAGCAGACGTACTAGCGGGAGGCCCAGGGCAGATACGCAGTATTTT. As protein: CASSRRTSGRPRADTQYF. The genes are TRBV2 and TRBJ2-3, with 12 bases identical to TRBD2. Looked up from germline, CDR1 is SNHLY and CDR2 is FYNNEI. The CDR3 covers 18 residues. The V gene end was trimmed by 6 bases and the J gene end by 4 bases; junction bases not matched to a gene: 14.